Below, 28 T cell receptor beta chains from the same sample are listed, as sequenced in a study of OX40 agonist ivuxolimab in advanced cancers. Profiling relied on immunoSEQ multiplex PCR, and the TCRdb table lists in-frame clones only, not all of them. The data show around 80,000 clones, around 90% seen once. This material consisted of CD4+ or CD8+ T cells sorted from blood, taken in a trial of the OX40 agonist ivuxolimab. These receptors were taken from an adult with an advanced solid tumor such as melanoma, head and neck, liver or kidney cancer.

The chain has TRBV10-3 and TRBJ2-7; D possibly corresponds to TRBD2 (6 bases). This CDR3 spans 13 amino acids. In germline, CDR1 is ENHRY, CDR2 SYGVKD. V shed 3 bases and J shed 1 base, with 7 bases lying between them. The CDR3 bases are TGTGCCATCAGTGACGGGAGATCCTACGAGCAGTACTTC. This gives the protein CAISDGRSYEQYF.

CDR3 sequence: CASSEGVNEQFF. CDR3 DNA: TGTGCCAGCAGTGAAGGGGTCAATGAGCAGTTCTTC. The rearrangement uses TRBV28 and TRBJ2-1, with D possibly TRBD1 on 5 matching bases. Per the germline V gene, CDR1 is MDHEN and CDR2 is SYDVKM. CDR3 length equals 12 residues. Trimming took off 5 bases at V and 6 bases at J, with 8 bases between the two ends.

V usage is TRBV2 and J usage is TRBJ2-7, with D possibly matching TRBD2 (5 bases). This CDR3 has 12 amino acids. V gave up 7 bases and J gave up 4 bases, with 11 bases separating them. From germline, CDR1 is SNHLY and CDR2 FYNNEI. The CDR3 loop is CASIDRGYEQYF. CDR3 nucleotide sequence: TGTGCCAGCATTGATCGGGGTTACGAGCAGTACTTC.

The chain links TRBV10-2 to TRBJ2-1, with 8 bases matching TRBD2. Germline CDR1 reads WSHSY; CDR2 reads SAAADI. After removal of 2 bases from V and 0 bases from J, the junction contained 3 bases not matched to a gene. This CDR3 is 16 amino acids long. Written as DNA, the CDR3 is TGCGCCAGCAGTGAGCCCAGCGGGAGCTCCTACAATGAGCAGTTCTTC. The encoded protein is CASSEPSGSSYNEQFF.

The V call is TRBV28, the J call TRBJ2-7; TRBD2 matches 14 bases. V was clipped by 7 bases and J by 6 bases; unmatched bases: 11. This CDR3 contains 16 residues. Per the germline V gene, CDR1 is MDHEN and CDR2 is SYDVKM. Here the CDR3 DNA reads TGTGCCAGCACCAACCCCTCCGGGACTAGCGGGGGCGAGCAGTACTTC. This codes for CASTNPSGTSGGEQYF.

V usage is TRBV5-1 and J usage is TRBJ2-7; TRBD1 is a possible D gene (6 bases). Looked up from germline, CDR1 is SGHRS and CDR2 is YFSETQ. This CDR3 spans 15 amino acids. Trimming stripped 5 bases from V and 2 bases from J, with 17 bases between. Written as DNA, the CDR3 is TGCGCCAGCAGACTTCAGACAGGACCGACCTACGAGCAGTACTTC. Residues: CASRLQTGPTYEQYF.

The chain combines TRBV18 with TRBJ2-7; D unresolved. V shed 2 bases and J shed 2 bases, with 10 bases lying between them. The CDR3 has 14 amino acids. Germline loops: CDR1 KGHSH, CDR2 LQKENI. The CDR3 bases are TGTGCCAGCTCACCAGGTTTGGAGACCTACGAGCAGTACTTC. It is translated as CASSPGLETYEQYF.

The CDR3 region is CASSVRDRGPSGELFF. DNA of the CDR3: TGTGCCAGTAGTGTCCGGGACAGGGGACCGAGCGGGGAGCTGTTTTTT. J is TRBJ2-2 and V is TRBV19; 10 positions agree with TRBD1. Germline assignment: CDR1 LNHDA and CDR2 SQIVND (reference sequence). The V segment lost 5 bases and the J segment 7 bases; nucleotides outside the gene matches: 10. This CDR3 is built from 16 residues.

CDR3 in DNA: TGTGCCAGCAGTTGGCTCTCAGAGACCCAGTACTTC. Amino acids: CASSWLSETQYF. This chain connects TRBV28 to TRBJ2-5; no definite D call. The CDR3 contains 12 residues. With 4 bases removed from V and 4 bases from J, the gap between germline ends came to 7 bases. The V gene's germline CDR1 is MDHEN and CDR2 SYDVKM.

The V and J genes are TRBV14 and TRBJ2-5; TRBD1 matches at 10 bases. The CDR3 is 16 residues long. Germline V gives CDR1 SGHDN, CDR2 FVKESK. Unmatched junction bases numbered 9, after V lost 3 bases and J lost 5 bases. The CDR3 region is CASSHQPGQGRETQYF. The CDR3 coding sequence is TGTGCCAGCAGCCATCAGCCGGGACAGGGGAGGGAGACCCAGTACTTC.

The chain links TRBV9 to TRBJ2-5; 9 bases are a match to TRBD1. In germline, CDR1 is SGDLS, CDR2 YYNGEE. This CDR3 has 16 amino acids. V shed 2 bases, J shed 5 bases, and the junction held 10 bases outside the gene matches. CDR3 nucleotide sequence: TGTGCCAGCAGCGTCGGGACAGGGCTCTCGGAGGAGACCCAGTACTTC. This translates into CASSVGTGLSEETQYF.

The gene calls are TRBV29-1 and TRBJ1-1, with 8 bases lining up with TRBD1. The trim removed 2 bases at V and 1 base at J, leaving 3 bases unmatched. The CDR3 covers 14 residues. Germline V CDR1 and CDR2: SQVTM, ANQGSEA. This chain's CDR3 is CSVEHGQGNTEAFF. For the CDR3, the DNA is TGCAGCGTTGAACACGGACAGGGGAACACTGAAGCTTTCTTT.

This clone was recorded only once. The chain recombines TRBV7-9 with TRBJ2-5, with 8 bases that match TRBD1. CDR1 is SEHNR and CDR2 is FQNEAQ in the germline V gene (reference sequence). Trimming removed 4 bases from V and 5 bases from J; junction bases left unmatched: 9. The CDR3 has 15 residues. CDR3 bases: TGTGCCAGCAGCTACATCGCAGGGGGCCTTGAGACCCAGTACTTC. It encodes CASSYIAGGLETQYF.

The CDR3 region is CAWRGGVSGNTIYF. CDR3 DNA sequence: TGTGCCTGGAGGGGAGGGGTTTCTGGAAACACCATATATTTT. V is TRBV30 and J is TRBJ1-3, with a possible D match to TRBD1 (5 bases). The CDR3 runs 14 residues. In germline, CDR1 is GTSNPN, CDR2 SVGIG (reference sequence). Trimming left V 3 bases short and J 1 base short, with 10 bases between.

V gene TRBV9 combines with J gene TRBJ1-1, with D perhaps matching TRBD1 (6 bases). The CDR3 has 14 residues. Germline V gene lookup returns CDR1 SGDLS and CDR2 YYNGEE. Trimming left V 4 bases short and J 1 base short, with 11 bases between. The CDR3 loop reads CASSPGQTNTEAFF. CDR3 bases: TGTGCCAGCAGCCCCGGACAGACGAACACTGAAGCTTTCTTT.

The chain combines TRBV27 with TRBJ2-6; possibly TRBD1 or TRBD2 for D (6 bases each). Germline V lookup: CDR1 MNHEY, CDR2 SMNVEV (reference sequence). The CDR3 covers 18 residues. V shed 6 bases and J shed 2 bases, with 20 bases lying between them. For the CDR3, the DNA is TGTGCCAGCAGCCCTACCGGAGGAGGGGGGCCTGGGGCCAACGTCCTGACTTTC. Protein: CASSPTGGGGPGANVLTF.

The V gene is TRBV5-6, the J gene TRBJ1-2; a possible D gene is TRBD1 (6 bases). CDR3 length: 13 amino acids. Germline-derived CDR1 and CDR2 are SGHDT and YYEEEE. Trimming cost V 2 bases and J 5 bases, with 10 bases left between them. For the CDR3, the DNA is TGTGCCAGCAGCTTCTCGGGGGCTTATGGCTACACCTTC. Translating it yields CASSFSGAYGYTF.

The chain employs TRBV4-1 and TRBJ2-1, with D maybe TRBD2 (6 bases). This CDR3 is built from 14 residues. CDR1 is MGHRA and CDR2 is YSYEKL in the germline V gene. V lost 0 bases and J 9 bases, leaving 12 bases between the germline ends. CDR3 sequence: CASSQEEGMGEQFF. CDR3 DNA sequence: TGCGCCAGCAGCCAAGAGGAGGGGATGGGTGAGCAGTTCTTC.

About this clone itself: Other DNA sequences in this specimen translate into the identical CDR3. The rearrangement links TRBV7-2 to TRBJ2-1; the D gene is possibly TRBD2 (5 bases). The CDR3 is made up of 14 amino acids. V was clipped by 1 base and J by 4 bases, with 8 bases between them. Per the germline V gene, CDR1 is SGHTA and CDR2 is FQGNSA. The DNA for the CDR3 is TGTGCCAGCAGCTTAGGCCTAGCTTACAATGAGCAGTTCTTC. Translation gives CASSLGLAYNEQFF. Complete variable domain (other parts from reference TRBV7-2 and TRBJ2-1): GAGVSQSPSNKVTEKGKDVELRCDPISGHTALYWYRQSLGQGLEFLIYFQGNSAPDKSGLPSDRFSAERTGGSVSTLTIQRTQQEDSAVYLCASSLGLAYNEQFFGPGTRLTVL.

V is TRBV18 and J is TRBJ1-1; 12 nucleotides line up with TRBD1. The germline gives CDR1 KGHSH, CDR2 LQKENI. J lost 10 bases, V lost 3 bases, and 9 bases had no gene match. The CDR3 has 15 residues. CDR3 bases: TGTGCCAGCTCACCTCCGGGACAGGGGGCACCGGGAGCTTTCTTT. This sequence encodes CASSPPGQGAPGAFF.

The V and J genes are TRBV18 and TRBJ1-2, with D possibly being TRBD1 (5 bases). Per the germline V gene, CDR1 is KGHSH and CDR2 is LQKENI. V lost 6 bases and J 9 bases, leaving 14 bases between the germline ends. The CDR3 contains 12 residues. CDR3 in amino acids: CASSTGSGRYTF. In DNA, the CDR3 is TGTGCCAGCTCTACAGGATCCGGCCGCTACACCTTC. The full variable domain, completed using reference TRBV18 and TRBJ1-2, is NAGVMQNPRHLVRRRGQEARLRCSPMKGHSHVYWYRQLPEEGLKFMVYLQKENIIDESGMPKERFSAEFPKEGPSILRIQQVVRGDSAAYFCASSTGSGRYTFGSGTRLTVV.

This chain links TRBV14 with TRBJ1-4; D not certain. The germline V gene encodes CDR1 SGHDN and CDR2 FVKESK. The CDR3 has 13 residues. Trimming cost V 4 bases and J 8 bases, with 11 bases left between them. This CDR3 is CASSPAGYEKLFF. In DNA form, the CDR3 reads TGTGCCAGCAGCCCTGCGGGGTACGAAAAACTGTTTTTT.

The rearrangement uses TRBV2 and TRBJ2-5, with a possible D match to TRBD2 (6 bases). Matching the DNA end better, TRBJ2-7 makes the J call doubtful. Germline values: CDR1 SNHLY, CDR2 FYNNEI. This CDR3 contains 16 residues. Here the CDR3 DNA reads TGTGCCAGCAGTGAATCTGACTGGGGCGTGGGGGGCGAGCAGTACTTC. Translating gives CASSESDWGVGGEQYF.

The genes are TRBV6-6 and TRBJ1-2; the D gene is possibly TRBD1 (6 bases). The CDR3 has 15 amino acids. Germline CDR1 MNHNY, CDR2 SVGAGI (reference sequence). V lost 6 bases to trimming and J lost 0 bases, with 14 bases between them. This CDR3 reads CASRPEGGTNYGYTF. CDR3 bases: TGTGCCAGCAGGCCCGAAGGGGGGACTAACTATGGCTACACCTTC.

This clone occurred once. V usage is TRBV6-1 and J usage is TRBJ2-7; tentative D call: TRBD2 (6 bases). Per the germline V gene, CDR1 is MNHNS and CDR2 is SASEGT. Trimming pared 1 base from V and 9 bases from J, leaving 19 bases between. The CDR3 covers 15 residues. The CDR3: CASSEEVPGGKGQYF. CDR3 DNA sequence: TGTGCCAGCAGTGAAGAGGTTCCCGGGGGAAAGGGGCAGTACTTC.

V gene TRBV30 combines with J gene TRBJ1-5, with D maybe TRBD1 (6 bases). The CDR3 covers 15 residues. V lost 0 bases to trimming and J lost 7 bases, with 16 bases between them. Per germline, CDR1 GTSNPN and CDR2 SVGIG (reference sequence). Here the CDR3 DNA reads TGTGCCTGGAGTGTACAGGGATACAGTGGGCAGCCCCAGCATTTT. Protein: CAWSVQGYSGQPQHF.

This chain connects TRBV28 to TRBJ1-3, with D possibly matching TRBD1 (6 bases). The CDR3 spans 17 residues. Germline lookup yields CDR1 MDHEN and CDR2 SYDVKM. Between the trimmed V and J ends, which lost 3 bases and 0 bases, there was a span of 15 bases. The CDR3 region is CASSFQAGTNSGNTIYF. Written as DNA, the CDR3 is TGTGCCAGCAGTTTTCAGGCAGGGACAAACTCTGGAAACACCATATATTTT. Together with reference TRBV28 and TRBJ1-3, the CDR3 gives the full variable domain: DVKVTQSSRYLVKRTGEKVFLECVQDMDHENMFWYRQDPGLGLRLIYFSYDVKMKEKGDIPEGYSVSREKKERFSLILESASTNQTSMYLCASSFQAGTNSGNTIYFGEGSWLTVV.

This rearrangement joins TRBV2 to TRBJ2-2, with a weak D call TRBD1 (6 bases). V shed 6 bases and J shed 4 bases, with 15 bases lying between them. The CDR3 runs 15 residues. Germline CDR1 is SNHLY and CDR2 is FYNNEI. The CDR3 DNA follows: TGTGCCAGCAGCTTGTGGACAGCGACCACCGGGGAGCTGTTTTTT. Translating gives CASSLWTATTGELFF.